These 30 T cell receptor beta chains were all obtained from the same sample, sequenced in a study of T cells in localized non-small cell lung cancer. Assay: immunoSEQ multiplex PCR; the TCRdb copy retains only in-frame clones and omits some. Here the sample spans 1,500 to 2,000 clones, 20% to 25% being singletons. The specimen was normal lung tissue next to the tumor, collected before any cancer treatment. The receptors here all came from a man aged 35-69 years with stage III lung adenocarcinoma.

By proportion, this clone is medium-sized. The J gene is TRBJ1-6, the V gene TRBV11-3; 8 bases line up with TRBD1. V lost 4 bases, J lost 6 bases, and 5 bases stayed unmatched. The CDR3 sequence is 15 residues long. Germline V gene data show CDR1 as SGHNT and CDR2 as YENEEA. CDR3 sequence (DNA): TGTGCCAGCAGCTCAACAGGGGGAAGTAATTCACCCCTCCACTTT. This encodes CASSSTGGSNSPLHF.

This clone was detected once. The chain couples TRBV14 to TRBJ2-2, with D uncertain. Trimming pared 2 bases from V and 0 bases from J, leaving 13 bases between. CDR1 and CDR2 from the germline V gene are SGHDN and FVKESK. The length of the CDR3 is 17 residues. The DNA for the CDR3 is TGTGCCAGCAGCCAATTCTTGGGCAGTGCGAACACCGGGGAGCTGTTTTTT. It translates to CASSQFLGSANTGELFF.

The table lists this clone with a few counts. The V call is TRBV9, the J call TRBJ2-7; TRBD1 matches at 7 bases. CDR1 is SGDLS and CDR2 is YYNGEE in the germline V gene. This CDR3 comprises 12 residues. The trim removed 3 bases at V and 3 bases at J, leaving 0 bases unmatched. DNA for the CDR3: TGTGCCAGCAGCGGGACAGGCTACGAGCAGTACTTC. The encoded protein is CASSGTGYEQYF. Using reference TRBV9 and TRBJ2-7 for the parts outside the CDR3, the full variable domain is DSGVTQTPKHLITATGQRVTLRCSPRSGDLSVYWYQQSLDQGLQFLIQYYNGEERAKGNILERFSAQQFPDLHSELNLSSLELGDSALYFCASSGTGYEQYFGPGTRLTVT.

This clone is labeled as medium-sized (0.01 to 0.1%). The V gene is TRBV11-3, the J gene TRBJ1-2, with 7 nucleotides matching TRBD1. Germline lookup yields CDR1 SGHNT and CDR2 YENEEA. The CDR3 runs to 14 residues. J lost 5 bases, V lost 3 bases, and 6 bases had no gene match. CDR3 sequence reads: CASSLVGTDYGYTF. DNA of the CDR3: TGTGCCAGCAGCTTGGTTGGGACAGATTATGGCTACACCTTC.

This clone rates as medium-sized. This chain joins TRBV11-3 and TRBJ1-4, with 11 bases lining up with TRBD1. From germline, CDR1 is SGHNT and CDR2 YENEEA. J gave up 10 bases and V 4 bases, and 14 bases lay outside the gene matches. This CDR3 spans 17 amino acids. CDR3 region: CASSSGGDRGNLGKLFF. The CDR3 coding sequence is TGTGCCAGCAGCTCCGGCGGGGACAGGGGGAATTTGGGAAAACTGTTTTTT.

This clone was observed a handful of times. V usage is TRBV11-3 and J usage is TRBJ2-3; D may be TRBD1 (5 bases). The ends were cut back, 4 bases at V and 6 bases at J, with 14 bases in the middle. In germline, CDR1 is SGHNT, CDR2 YENEEA. The CDR3 has 14 residues. The chain's CDR3 is CASSYTRDSDTQYF. The CDR3 region has the DNA TGTGCCAGCAGCTATACACGTGACAGCGATACGCAGTATTTT.

This chain uses TRBV15 with TRBJ1-4; no firm D call. Deletions cut 4 bases from V and 0 bases from J, with 15 bases between. The germline V gene encodes CDR1 LNHNV and CDR2 YYDKDF (reference sequence). The CDR3 has 17 amino acids. CDR3 protein: CATSTISGTSTNEKLFF. CDR3 nucleotide sequence: TGTGCCACCAGCACTATAAGTGGTACCTCAACTAATGAAAAACTGTTTTTT.

This clone has just a few counts. The CDR3 region is CASSLTGANIQYF. The CDR3 DNA reads as TGTGCCAGCAGTTTGACAGGGGCGAACATTCAGTACTTC. V gene TRBV9 combines with J gene TRBJ2-4; TRBD1 agrees at 8 bases. Germline V gene data show CDR1 as SGDLS and CDR2 as YYNGEE. The trim removed 5 bases at V and 7 bases at J, leaving 5 bases unmatched. The CDR3 is 13 residues long.

This clone turned up a few times. The chain recombines TRBV11-3 with TRBJ1-4; D is unresolved. V gave up 5 bases and J gave up 1 base, with 14 bases separating them. Germline CDR1 SGHNT, CDR2 YENEEA. The CDR3 totals 16 residues. The CDR3 DNA sequence: TGTGCCAGCAGCCCGGAAACCTTTTTAACTAATGAAAAACTGTTTTTT. Translating gives CASSPETFLTNEKLFF.

This clone came up many times. The V call is TRBV7-7, the J call TRBJ1-3; 7 bases map to TRBD1. With 5 bases clipped from V and 4 bases from J, the junction kept 11 bases outside the gene matches. The CDR3 runs to 16 residues. The germline V gene has CDR1 SSHAT and CDR2 FNYEAQ (reference sequence). The chain's CDR3 is CASSEGTDYYGNTIYF. As DNA, the CDR3 is TGTGCCAGCAGCGAAGGGACAGACTATTACGGAAACACCATATATTTT.

This chain uses TRBV11-3 with TRBJ1-4, with a possible D match to TRBD1 (6 bases). CDR1 is SGHNT, CDR2 YENEEA, per germline. The CDR3 is 14 amino acids. With 4 bases removed from V and 7 bases from J, the gap between germline ends came to 13 bases. The CDR3 here is CASSSRGTPEKLFF. DNA for the CDR3: TGTGCCAGCAGCTCGAGGGGGACACCTGAAAAACTGTTTTTT. The variable domain in full, with the rest retrieved from reference TRBV11-3 and TRBJ1-4, is EAGVVQSPRYKIIEKKQPVAFWCNPISGHNTLYWYLQNLGQGPELLIRYENEEAVDDSQLPKDRFSAERLKGVDSTLKIQPAELGDSAVYLCASSSRGTPEKLFFGSGTQLSVL.

This clone is labeled medium-sized. The V gene is TRBV6-8, the J gene TRBJ1-1, with a tentative D call TRBD1 (5 bases). V was pared by 11 bases and J by 1 base, with 17 bases between. CDR1 is MNHGY and CDR2 is SAAAGT in the germline V gene. The CDR3 runs 14 residues. This CDR3 is CAAAGGLGNTEAFF. The DNA for the CDR3 is TGTGCCGCCGCCGGGGGATTGGGGAACACTGAAGCTTTCTTT.

This clone has just a few counts. The chain couples TRBV5-1 to TRBJ2-7; the match to TRBD1 covers 9 bases. V lost 1 base, J lost 3 bases, and 5 bases stayed unmatched. CDR1 and CDR2 (germline): SGHRS, YFSETQ. This CDR3 is built from 15 residues. The DNA of the CDR3 is TGCGCCAGCAGCTTGTTCGTGACAGGGGGCTACGAGCAGTACTTC. Protein: CASSLFVTGGYEQYF.

This clone rates as large. The rearrangement links TRBV6-8 to TRBJ2-5; 9 bases agree with TRBD2. V was pared by 4 bases and J by 0 bases, with 12 bases of the junction left unmatched. Germline V gene data show CDR1 as MNHGY and CDR2 as SAAAGT. There are 18 residues in the CDR3. The CDR3 protein is CASSSERGAHLYQETQYF. CDR3 in DNA: TGTGCCAGCAGTTCAGAGCGGGGGGCCCACCTGTACCAAGAGACCCAGTACTTC.

V usage is TRBV4-3 and J usage is TRBJ2-1; 14 bases are a match to TRBD2. Germline V gene data show CDR1 as LGHNA and CDR2 as YSLEER. The CDR3 consists of 15 residues. Losses at the gene ends were 1 base for V and 10 bases for J; bases not matched to a gene: 3. CDR3 sequence reads: CASSQGTSGGREQFF. The DNA of the CDR3 is TGCGCCAGCAGCCAAGGGACTAGCGGGGGGAGAGAGCAGTTCTTC.

The chain carries TRBV19 and TRBJ1-1; D not resolved. Germline V gives CDR1 LNHDA, CDR2 SQIVND (reference sequence). The length of the CDR3 is 15 residues. Trimming removed 4 bases at V and 0 bases at J, with 12 bases between. The CDR3 sequence: CASSTALGLNTEAFF. DNA of the CDR3: TGTGCCAGTAGTACCGCCCTAGGTTTGAACACTGAAGCTTTCTTT.

This clone has just a few counts. J is TRBJ1-2 and V is TRBV6-8; D may be TRBD1 (6 bases). CDR3 length: 14 residues. CDR1 is MNHGY and CDR2 is SAAAGT in the germline V gene. Trimming pared 8 bases from V and 1 base from J, leaving 14 bases between. The CDR3 DNA is TGTGCCAGCGTGGTTGGACAGCTTAACTATGGCTACACCTTC. Its protein product is CASVVGQLNYGYTF.

By sample share, this clone is large. The chain joins TRBV6-8 to TRBJ2-2; no firm D call. This CDR3 is 15 amino acids long. Trimming stripped 4 bases from V and 2 bases from J, with 11 bases between. CDR1 and CDR2 from the germline V gene are MNHGY and SAAAGT. The CDR3 loop is CASSSSWRNTGELFF. CDR3 nucleotide sequence: TGTGCCAGCAGTTCCAGCTGGAGAAACACCGGGGAGCTGTTTTTT.

The rearrangement uses TRBV5-1 and TRBJ1-1, with D maybe TRBD1 (5 bases). This CDR3 has 14 amino acids. The V and J ends lost 3 bases and 2 bases respectively, with 11 bases between them. Germline V CDR1 and CDR2: SGHRS, YFSETQ. The DNA for the CDR3 is TGCGCCAGCAGCTCACAGGCATCCAACACTGAAGCTTTCTTT. This gives the protein CASSSQASNTEAFF.

This clone is deemed medium-sized (0.01 to 0.1%). The V gene is TRBV6-8, the J gene TRBJ2-1; 7 positions match TRBD2. Germline V CDR1 and CDR2: MNHGY, SAAAGT. The CDR3 is 15 residues long. With V trimmed by 8 bases and J by 2 bases, 9 bases remained unmatched. Here the CDR3 DNA reads TGTGCCAGCGCCAAAAGCGGGGAACCCTACAATGAGCAGTTCTTC. Translating it yields CASAKSGEPYNEQFF.

This clone occurred a few times. V and J are TRBV18 and TRBJ2-7; perhaps D is TRBD1 or TRBD2 (5 bases each). The CDR3 totals 15 residues. Trimming took 3 bases from V and 1 from J, leaving 13 bases between them. Germline V lookup: CDR1 KGHSH, CDR2 LQKENI. This chain's CDR3 is CASSPRAGTSYEQYF. Written as DNA, the CDR3 is TGTGCCAGCTCACCTCGGGCAGGGACGTCCTACGAGCAGTACTTC. The variable domain in full, with the rest retrieved from reference TRBV18 and TRBJ2-7, is NAGVMQNPRHLVRRRGQEARLRCSPMKGHSHVYWYRQLPEEGLKFMVYLQKENIIDESGMPKERFSAEFPKEGPSILRIQQVVRGDSAAYFCASSPRAGTSYEQYFGPGTRLTVT.

The table lists this clone with a few counts. The chain combines TRBV9 with TRBJ1-4; perhaps TRBD1 as D (6 bases). Deletions cut 3 bases from V and 3 bases from J, with 18 bases between. The CDR3 covers 17 residues. Germline V gene lookup returns CDR1 SGDLS and CDR2 YYNGEE. CDR3 bases: TGTGCCAGCAGCGCACAGGACAGTCTGGGGCCTAATGAAAAACTGTTTTTT. Protein product: CASSAQDSLGPNEKLFF. The variable domain in full, completed from reference TRBV9 and TRBJ1-4, reads DSGVTQTPKHLITATGQRVTLRCSPRSGDLSVYWYQQSLDQGLQFLIQYYNGEERAKGNILERFSAQQFPDLHSELNLSSLELGDSALYFCASSAQDSLGPNEKLFFGSGTQLSVL.

This clone was found once. The chain recombines TRBV18 with TRBJ2-7; D is unresolved. Germline assignment: CDR1 KGHSH and CDR2 LQKENI. The V end lost 3 bases, the J end lost 0 bases, and 9 bases lay between the germline ends. The CDR3 spans 14 residues. CDR3 region: CASSPHPNSYEQYF. CDR3 bases: TGTGCCAGCTCACCTCATCCTAACTCCTACGAGCAGTACTTC.

This clone was seen only a few times. At one boundary the junction diverges from the germline segment, which might be a read error. This rearrangement joins TRBV4-1 to TRBJ1-3; tentatively, D is TRBD1 (6 bases). Germline V lookup: CDR1 MGHRA, CDR2 YSYEKL. The CDR3 sequence is 16 residues long. In DNA, the CDR3 is TGCACCAGCAGCCAAATCATCGGGGGGCAAGGAAACACCATATATTTT. Its translation is CTSSQIIGGQGNTIYF.

This clone was observed a handful of times. V is TRBV6-8 and J is TRBJ2-7, with unresolved D. CDR1 and CDR2 from the germline V gene are MNHGY and SAAAGT. V was clipped by 2 bases and J by 1 base, with 9 bases between them. The CDR3 has 14 amino acids. CDR3 sequence reads: CASSYTDGSYEQYF. The CDR3 DNA is TGTGCCAGCAGTTACACCGACGGATCCTACGAGCAGTACTTC.

This clone has more than one count but fewer than ten. The CDR3 sequence: CASSYGQGSYEQYF. The CDR3 DNA reads TGTGCCAGCAGCTATGGACAGGGGTCCTACGAGCAGTACTTC. The V gene is TRBV6-8, the J gene TRBJ2-7; TRBD1 matches at 9 bases. V dropped 6 bases and J dropped 1; count of bases not matched to a gene: 4. This CDR3 comprises 14 residues. Germline loops: CDR1 MNHGY, CDR2 SAAAGT.

This clone was seen a few times. The chain combines TRBV30 with TRBJ1-5, with D unclear. V was clipped by 1 base and J by 2 bases, with 9 bases between them. The CDR3 consists of 14 residues. CDR1 and CDR2 (germline): GTSNPN, SVGIG (reference sequence). CDR3 residues: CAWSAASGNQPQHF. CDR3 bases: TGTGCCTGGAGTGCCGCGAGTGGCAATCAGCCCCAGCATTTT.

Within the sample, this clone is medium-sized. The chain couples TRBV11-3 to TRBJ2-1; TRBD1 matches 8 bases. This CDR3 has 14 residues. Per germline, CDR1 SGHNT and CDR2 YENEEA. Trimming removed 5 bases from V and 7 bases from J; junction bases left unmatched: 7. CDR3 bases: TGTGCCAGCAGCAGAGACAGGGGCGGGAATGAGCAGTTCTTC. This encodes CASSRDRGGNEQFF. The full variable domain, with the rest looked up from reference TRBV11-3 and TRBJ2-1, is EAGVVQSPRYKIIEKKQPVAFWCNPISGHNTLYWYLQNLGQGPELLIRYENEEAVDDSQLPKDRFSAERLKGVDSTLKIQPAELGDSAVYLCASSRDRGGNEQFFGPGTRLTVL.

The sample holds a few counts of this clone. The rearrangement links TRBV11-3 to TRBJ1-2; 8 bases line up with TRBD1. V dropped 2 bases and J dropped 8; count of bases not matched to a gene: 7. The CDR3 is 14 residues long. CDR1 and CDR2 (germline): SGHNT, YENEEA. CDR3 residues: CASSLRQGREGYTF. CDR3 DNA: TGTGCCAGCAGCTTAAGACAGGGGCGAGAGGGCTACACCTTC.

The chain carries TRBV11-3 and TRBJ2-3; D remains ambiguous. The V gene lost 5 bases and the J gene lost 2 bases, with 20 bases spanning the gap. The V gene's germline CDR1 is SGHNT and CDR2 YENEEA. The CDR3 extends over 17 amino acids. CDR3 DNA sequence: TGTGCCAGCAGCCCATGGGCGGCAGGACCGCCCACAGATACGCAGTATTTT. Translation: CASSPWAAGPPTDTQYF.